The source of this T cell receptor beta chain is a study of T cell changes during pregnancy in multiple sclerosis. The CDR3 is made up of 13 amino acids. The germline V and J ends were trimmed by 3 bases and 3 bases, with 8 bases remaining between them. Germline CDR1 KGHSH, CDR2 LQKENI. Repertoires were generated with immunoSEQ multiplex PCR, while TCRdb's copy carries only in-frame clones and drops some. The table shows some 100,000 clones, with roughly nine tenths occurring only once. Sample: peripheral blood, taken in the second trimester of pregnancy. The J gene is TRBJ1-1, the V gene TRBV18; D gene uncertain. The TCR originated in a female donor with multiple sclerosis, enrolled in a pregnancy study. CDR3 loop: CASSPRSDTEAFF. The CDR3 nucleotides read TGTGCCAGCTCACCCCGATCGGACACTGAAGCTTTCTTT.